The 3 T cell receptor beta chains reported below all come from one sample, sequenced in a study of T cell responses to AZD1222 COVID-19 vaccine. Some clones are missing from TCRdb's copy, which holds only in-frame ones; the method was immunoSEQ multiplex PCR. The sample holds some 49,000 clones, around 90% seen once. The source was peripheral blood, collected 28 days after the second AZD1222 dose. Receptor source: an adult who received the AZD1222 COVID-19 vaccine.

The chain uses TRBV7-9 and TRBJ2-1; 13 nucleotides line up with TRBD2. The ends lost 4 bases at V and 0 bases at J; junction bases unmatched: 3. The CDR3 contains 17 residues. The germline V gene encodes CDR1 SEHNR and CDR2 FQNEAQ (reference sequence). DNA of the CDR3: TGTGCCAGCAGCTCACTAGCGGGAGGGCCCTCCTACAATGAGCAGTTCTTC. Protein product: CASSSLAGGPSYNEQFF. The whole variable domain, remainder taken from reference TRBV7-9 and TRBJ2-1, is DTGVSQNPRHKITKRGQNVTFRCDPISEHNRLYWYRQTLGQGPEFLTYFQNEAQLEKSRLLSDRFSAERPKGSFSTLEIQRTEQGDSAMYLCASSSLAGGPSYNEQFFGPGTRLTVL.

The count of this clone is one. The rearrangement joins TRBV4-3 to TRBJ1-2; D not resolved. Germline CDR1 LGHNA, CDR2 YSLEER. Between the trimmed V and J ends, which lost 2 bases and 0 bases, there was a span of 13 bases. The CDR3 totals 16 residues. This CDR3 is CASSQSERKANYGYTF. CDR3 coding DNA: TGCGCCAGCAGCCAATCTGAGCGGAAAGCTAACTATGGCTACACCTTC.

This clone was counted only a few times. The chain couples TRBV4-1 to TRBJ1-3; D possibly corresponds to TRBD1 (6 bases). CDR1 is MGHRA and CDR2 is YSYEKL in the germline V gene. V was clipped by 1 base and J by 0 bases, with 13 bases between them. The CDR3 runs to 17 residues. The CDR3 loop reads CASSQGRVRGSGNTIYF. The CDR3 DNA reads as TGCGCCAGCAGCCAAGGCCGGGTCAGGGGCTCTGGAAACACCATATATTTT.